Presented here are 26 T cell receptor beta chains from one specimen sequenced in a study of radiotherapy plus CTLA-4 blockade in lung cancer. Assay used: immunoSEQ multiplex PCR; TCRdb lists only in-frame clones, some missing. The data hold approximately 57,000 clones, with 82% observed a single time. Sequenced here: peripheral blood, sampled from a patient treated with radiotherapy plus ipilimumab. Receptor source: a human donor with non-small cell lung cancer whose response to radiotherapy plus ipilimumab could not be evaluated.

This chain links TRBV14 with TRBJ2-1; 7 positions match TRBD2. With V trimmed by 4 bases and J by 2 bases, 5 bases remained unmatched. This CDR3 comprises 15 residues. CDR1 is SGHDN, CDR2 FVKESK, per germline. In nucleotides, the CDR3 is TGTGCCAGCAGCCGCGGCGGGGGTCCCTACAATGAGCAGTTCTTC. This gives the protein CASSRGGGPYNEQFF.

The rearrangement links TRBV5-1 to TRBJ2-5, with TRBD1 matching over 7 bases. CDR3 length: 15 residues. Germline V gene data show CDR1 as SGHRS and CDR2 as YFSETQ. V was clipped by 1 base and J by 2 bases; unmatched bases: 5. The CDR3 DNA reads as TGCGCCAGCAGCTTGATGGGACAGTGGCAAGAGACCCAGTACTTC. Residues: CASSLMGQWQETQYF.

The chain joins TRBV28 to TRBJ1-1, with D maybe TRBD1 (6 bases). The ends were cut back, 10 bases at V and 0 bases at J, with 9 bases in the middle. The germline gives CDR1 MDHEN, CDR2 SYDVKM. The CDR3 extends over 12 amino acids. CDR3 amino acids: CAIGQMNTEAFF. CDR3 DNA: TGTGCCATAGGACAGATGAACACTGAAGCTTTCTTT.

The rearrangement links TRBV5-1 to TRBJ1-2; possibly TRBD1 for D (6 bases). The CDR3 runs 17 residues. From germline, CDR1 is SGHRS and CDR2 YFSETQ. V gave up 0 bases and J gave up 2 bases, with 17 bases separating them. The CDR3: CASSLDTSGVWNYGYTF. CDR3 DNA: TGCGCCAGCAGCTTGGATACCTCAGGGGTCTGGAACTATGGCTACACCTTC.

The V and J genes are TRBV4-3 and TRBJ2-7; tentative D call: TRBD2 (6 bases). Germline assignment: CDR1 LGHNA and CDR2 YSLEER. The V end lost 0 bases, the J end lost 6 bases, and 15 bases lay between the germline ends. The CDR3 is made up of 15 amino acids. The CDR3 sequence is CASSQDTGSAPEQYF. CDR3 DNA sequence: TGCGCCAGCAGCCAAGACACCGGGAGTGCCCCCGAGCAGTACTTC.

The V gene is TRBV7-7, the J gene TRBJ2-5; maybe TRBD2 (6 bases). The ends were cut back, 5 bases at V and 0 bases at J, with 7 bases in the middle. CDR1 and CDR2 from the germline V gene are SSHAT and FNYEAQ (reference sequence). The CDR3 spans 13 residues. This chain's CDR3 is CASSRDYQETQYF. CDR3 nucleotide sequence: TGTGCCAGCAGCCGGGACTACCAAGAGACCCAGTACTTC.

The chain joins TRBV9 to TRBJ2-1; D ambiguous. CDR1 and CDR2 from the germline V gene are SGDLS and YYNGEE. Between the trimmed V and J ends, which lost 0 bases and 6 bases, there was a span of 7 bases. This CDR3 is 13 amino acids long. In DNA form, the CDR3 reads TGTGCCAGCAGCGTAGGAGCCTTCAATGAGCAGTTCTTC. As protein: CASSVGAFNEQFF.

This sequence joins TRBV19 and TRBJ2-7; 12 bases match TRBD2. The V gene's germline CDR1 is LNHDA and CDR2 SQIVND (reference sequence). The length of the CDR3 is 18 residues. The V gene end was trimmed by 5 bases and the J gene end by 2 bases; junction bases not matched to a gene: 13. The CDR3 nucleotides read TGTGCCAGTAGTCCTCCCCGGACTAGCGGGGCAACTCCCTACGAGCAGTACTTC. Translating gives CASSPPRTSGATPYEQYF.

In nucleotides, the CDR3 is TGTGCCAGCAGCTTGGGAAGCAGCGGGCCTTCCTACAATGAGCAGTTCTTC. Its translation is CASSLGSSGPSYNEQFF. The rearrangement links TRBV5-4 to TRBJ2-1; D might be TRBD2 (6 bases). V lost 0 bases and J 1 base, leaving 14 bases between the germline ends. CDR1 and CDR2 from the germline V gene are SGHNT and YYREEE (reference sequence). This CDR3 has 17 residues.

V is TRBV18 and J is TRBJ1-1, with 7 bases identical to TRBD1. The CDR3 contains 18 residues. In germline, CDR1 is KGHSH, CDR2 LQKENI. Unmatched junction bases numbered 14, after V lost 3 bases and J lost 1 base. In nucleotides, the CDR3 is TGTGCCAGCTCACCGTTTTTACCCGCCGGGACAGAGAACACTGAAGCTTTCTTT. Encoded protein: CASSPFLPAGTENTEAFF.

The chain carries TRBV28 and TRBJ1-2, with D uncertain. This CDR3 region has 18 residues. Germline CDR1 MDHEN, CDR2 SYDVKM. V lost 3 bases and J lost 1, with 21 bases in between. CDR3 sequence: CASSFGFRRSGVNYGYTF. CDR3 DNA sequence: TGTGCCAGCAGTTTCGGCTTCCGAAGAAGCGGGGTTAACTATGGCTACACCTTC.

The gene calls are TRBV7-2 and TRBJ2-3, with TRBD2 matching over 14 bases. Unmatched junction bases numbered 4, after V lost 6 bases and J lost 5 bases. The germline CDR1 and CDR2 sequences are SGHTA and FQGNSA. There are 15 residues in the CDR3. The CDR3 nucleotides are TGTGCCAGCAGTTCGACTAGCGGGAGGGGAGATACGCAGTATTTT. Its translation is CASSSTSGRGDTQYF.

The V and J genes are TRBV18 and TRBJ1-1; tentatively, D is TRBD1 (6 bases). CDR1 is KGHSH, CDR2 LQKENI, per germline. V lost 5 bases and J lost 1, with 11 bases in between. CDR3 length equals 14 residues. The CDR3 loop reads CASSAWGQNTEAFF. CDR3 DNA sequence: TGTGCCAGCTCAGCATGGGGACAGAACACTGAAGCTTTCTTT.

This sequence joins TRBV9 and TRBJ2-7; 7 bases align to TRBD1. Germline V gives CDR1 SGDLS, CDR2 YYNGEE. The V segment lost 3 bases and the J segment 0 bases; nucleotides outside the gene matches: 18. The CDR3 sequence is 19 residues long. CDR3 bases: TGTGCCAGCAGCGCGGGTCGACAGGGCGGTGGCCCCAGCTCCTACGAGCAGTACTTC. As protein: CASSAGRQGGGPSSYEQYF.

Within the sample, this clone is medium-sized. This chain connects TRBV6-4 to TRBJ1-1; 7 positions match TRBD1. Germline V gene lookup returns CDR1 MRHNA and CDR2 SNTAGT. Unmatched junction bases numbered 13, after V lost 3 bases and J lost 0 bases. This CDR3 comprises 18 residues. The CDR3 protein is CASSEGGRAGRMNTEAFF. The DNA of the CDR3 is TGTGCCAGCAGTGAAGGGGGCAGGGCGGGGAGAATGAACACTGAAGCTTTCTTT.

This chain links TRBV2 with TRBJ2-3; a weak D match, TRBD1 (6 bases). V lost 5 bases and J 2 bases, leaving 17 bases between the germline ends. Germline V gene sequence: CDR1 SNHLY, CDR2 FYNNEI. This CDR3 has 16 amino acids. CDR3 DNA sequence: TGTGCCAGCAGTCCCTTCGGGACACTTTCCACAGATACGCAGTATTTT. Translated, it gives CASSPFGTLSTDTQYF.

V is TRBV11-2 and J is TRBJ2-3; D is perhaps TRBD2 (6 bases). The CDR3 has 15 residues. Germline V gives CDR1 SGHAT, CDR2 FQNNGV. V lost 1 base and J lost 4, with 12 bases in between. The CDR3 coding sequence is TGTGCCAGCAGCTTAGCGGGAGTAGGGCCAGATACGCAGTATTTT. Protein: CASSLAGVGPDTQYF.

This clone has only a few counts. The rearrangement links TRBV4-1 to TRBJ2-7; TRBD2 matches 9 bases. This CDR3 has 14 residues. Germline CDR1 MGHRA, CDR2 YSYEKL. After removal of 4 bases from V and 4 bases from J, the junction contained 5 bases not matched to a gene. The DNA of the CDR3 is TGCGCCAGCAGCCGCGGGGGGGTTGGGTACGAGCAGTACTTC. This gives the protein CASSRGGVGYEQYF.

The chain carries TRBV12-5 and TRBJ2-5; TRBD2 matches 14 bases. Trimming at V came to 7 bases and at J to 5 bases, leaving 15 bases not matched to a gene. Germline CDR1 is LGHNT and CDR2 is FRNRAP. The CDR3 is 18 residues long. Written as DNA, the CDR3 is TGTGCTAGTGCCATCGGGACTAGCGGGAGTAGTCGGCACGAGACCCAGTACTTC. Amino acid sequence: CASAIGTSGSSRHETQYF.

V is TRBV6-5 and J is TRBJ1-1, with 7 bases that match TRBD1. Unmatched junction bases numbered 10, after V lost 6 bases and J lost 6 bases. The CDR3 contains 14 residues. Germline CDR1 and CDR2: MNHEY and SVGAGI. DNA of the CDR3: TGTGCCAGCAGCTCCCCGACAGGGCGGGCTGAAGCTTTCTTT. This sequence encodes CASSSPTGRAEAFF.

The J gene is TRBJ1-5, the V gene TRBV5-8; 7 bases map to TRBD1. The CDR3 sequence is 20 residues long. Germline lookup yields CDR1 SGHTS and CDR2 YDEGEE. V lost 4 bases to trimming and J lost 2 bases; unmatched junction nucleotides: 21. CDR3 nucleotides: TGTGCCAGCAGCCTTCTTGGTTCCTTATACAGGGGTAAAGGCAATCAGCCCCAGCATTTT. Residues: CASSLLGSLYRGKGNQPQHF.

DNA for the CDR3: TGTGCCAGCAGTTACTCGCTTCGTGACGCGCGGGGCTACACCTTC. Translated: CASSYSLRDARGYTF. The chain has TRBV6-5 and TRBJ1-2; no definite D call. CDR1 is MNHEY, CDR2 SVGAGI, per germline. The CDR3 is made up of 15 amino acids. The V end was cut by 0 bases, the J end by 8 bases, with 16 bases between.

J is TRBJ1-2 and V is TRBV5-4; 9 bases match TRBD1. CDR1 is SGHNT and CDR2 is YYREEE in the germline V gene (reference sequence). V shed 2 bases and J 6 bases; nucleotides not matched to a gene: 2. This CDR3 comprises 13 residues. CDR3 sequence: CASSFRDRDGYTF. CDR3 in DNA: TGTGCCAGCAGCTTTAGGGACAGGGATGGCTACACCTTC.

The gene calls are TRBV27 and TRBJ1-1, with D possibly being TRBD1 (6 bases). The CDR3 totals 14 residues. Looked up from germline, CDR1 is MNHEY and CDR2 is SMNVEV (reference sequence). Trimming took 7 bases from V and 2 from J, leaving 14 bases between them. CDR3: CASNIQGPNTEAFF. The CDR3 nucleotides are TGTGCCAGCAATATCCAGGGGCCTAACACTGAAGCTTTCTTT.

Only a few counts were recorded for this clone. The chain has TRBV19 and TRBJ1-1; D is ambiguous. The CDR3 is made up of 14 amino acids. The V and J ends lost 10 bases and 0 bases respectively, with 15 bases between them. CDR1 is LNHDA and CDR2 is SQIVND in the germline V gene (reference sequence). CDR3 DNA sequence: TGTGCCACAACTCCCCCCGGGGTGAACACTGAAGCTTTCTTT. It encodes CATTPPGVNTEAFF.

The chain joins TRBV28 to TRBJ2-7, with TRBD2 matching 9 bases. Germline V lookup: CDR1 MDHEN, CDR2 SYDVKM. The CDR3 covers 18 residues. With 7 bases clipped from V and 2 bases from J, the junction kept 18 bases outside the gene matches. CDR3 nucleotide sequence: TGTGCCAGCATCCCTGGGGGGGCTAGCGGGACCCGTACCTACGAGCAGTACTTC. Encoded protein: CASIPGGASGTRTYEQYF.